The 29 T cell receptor beta chains below all came from one sample that was sequenced in a study of T cells in Graves' hyperthyroidism and ophthalmopathy. The CDR3 regions of TCR beta were amplified from RNA transcripts. During a first-round RT-PCR of the TCR CDR3, the HTBI primer set was used. A single record per CDR3 protein comes from TCRdb applying MiXCR to the multiplex PCR reads. Among 540,000 or so distinct CDR3 sequences listed, roughly 50% were seen once. The specimen was peripheral blood or thyroid tissue (not recorded which). The receptors come from an adult woman with Graves' disease, either hyperthyroidism or ophthalmopathy (not recorded which).

CDR3 protein: CASSVAPGGNTIYF. Here the CDR3 DNA reads TGTGCCAGCAGCGTAGCCCCCGGCGGGAACACCATATATTTT. V and J are TRBV9 and TRBJ1-3; D uncertain. The CDR3 length is 14 residues. Trimming removed 0 bases from V and 7 bases from J, with 11 bases in between. CDR1 is SGDLS and CDR2 is YYNGEE in the germline V gene.

The CDR3 DNA is TGTGCCAGCAGCTTCGGGACAGGGGACAATCAGCCCCAGCATTTT. Translation: CASSFGTGDNQPQHF. V and J are TRBV11-2 and TRBJ1-5, with TRBD1 matching 10 bases. This CDR3 has 15 amino acids. CDR1 and CDR2 (germline): SGHAT, FQNNGV. V trimming: 3 bases; J trimming: 3 bases; junction bases outside the gene matches: 2. The complete variable domain, with remaining parts taken from reference TRBV11-2 and TRBJ1-5, reads EAGVAQSPRYKIIEKRQSVAFWCNPISGHATLYWYQQILGQGPKLLIQFQNNGVVDDSQLPKDRFSAERLKGVDSTLKIQPAKLEDSAVYLCASSFGTGDNQPQHFGDGTRLSIL.

This clonotype came up many times. The CDR3 coding sequence is TGTGCCATCAGTGCAGGGGAGCATCAGCCCCAGCATTTT. Translation: CAISAGEHQPQHF. The chain carries TRBV10-3 and TRBJ1-5; D may be TRBD1 (6 bases). Germline CDR1 ENHRY, CDR2 SYGVKD. The CDR3 loop spans 13 amino acids. Trimming left V 4 bases short and J 5 bases short, with 9 bases between.

This clonotype was observed many times. This chain connects TRBV29-1 to TRBJ1-1; D remains ambiguous. The CDR3 extends over 13 amino acids. V gave up 3 bases and J gave up 0 bases, with 8 bases separating them. Germline CDR1 reads SQVTM; CDR2 reads ANQGSEA. The CDR3 coding sequence is TGCAGCGTTGATCTTTCAATGAACACTGAAGCTTTCTTT. It codes for CSVDLSMNTEAFF.

This clonotype was picked up one time. V is TRBV7-2 and J is TRBJ1-3; 7 positions match TRBD1. The germline CDR1 and CDR2 sequences are SGHTA and FQGNSA. This CDR3 is built from 14 residues. V gave up 8 bases and J gave up 0 bases; unmatched junction bases: 4. The CDR3 region is CASLGTVSGNTIYF. CDR3 DNA: TGTGCCAGCTTAGGGACAGTCTCTGGAAACACCATATATTTT. The full variable domain, in which reference TRBV7-2 and TRBJ1-3 provide the parts outside the CDR3, is GAGVSQSPSNKVTEKGKDVELRCDPISGHTALYWYRQSLGQGLEFLIYFQGNSAPDKSGLPSDRFSAERTGGSVSTLTIQRTQQEDSAVYLCASLGTVSGNTIYFGEGSWLTVV.

This clonotype occurred many times. V usage is TRBV20-1 and J usage is TRBJ1-4; TRBD1 agrees at 7 bases. Trimming cost V 6 bases and J 7 bases; bases outside gene matches: 8. Germline lookup yields CDR1 DFQATT and CDR2 SNEGSKA (reference sequence). This CDR3 is built from 13 residues. This CDR3 is CSASGQRAEKLFF. In DNA, the CDR3 is TGCAGTGCCTCGGGACAGCGGGCTGAAAAACTGTTTTTT.

The chain couples TRBV10-3 to TRBJ1-1; D remains ambiguous. The CDR3 spans 13 residues. From germline, CDR1 is ENHRY and CDR2 SYGVKD. The V and J ends lost 8 bases and 3 bases respectively, with 13 bases between them. This CDR3 is CAISWSAYTEAFF. The CDR3 DNA reads as TGTGCCATCTCCTGGTCCGCCTACACTGAAGCTTTCTTT.

The chain has TRBV9 and TRBJ1-1, with TRBD1 identical over 8 bases. J gave up 4 bases and V 5 bases, and 10 bases lay outside the gene matches. The CDR3 consists of 15 residues. The germline V gene has CDR1 SGDLS and CDR2 YYNGEE. DNA for the CDR3: TGTGCCAGCAGTGCCGAACAGGGGGGATCCACTGAAGCTTTCTTT. This codes for CASSAEQGGSTEAFF.

This clonotype has ten or more counts. V and J are TRBV19 and TRBJ2-7, with a tentative D call TRBD1 (6 bases). The V and J ends lost 5 bases and 2 bases respectively, with 10 bases between them. Germline loops: CDR1 LNHDA, CDR2 SQIVND (reference sequence). The CDR3 runs to 13 residues. CDR3 loop: CASSLRTAYEQYF. DNA for the CDR3: TGTGCCAGTAGTCTAAGGACAGCCTACGAGCAGTACTTC.

This clonotype has at least ten counts. The chain uses TRBV7-8 and TRBJ2-5; TRBD2 is a possible D gene (5 bases). Germline V CDR1 and CDR2: SGHVS, FQNEAQ. The CDR3 totals 14 residues. V was clipped by 3 bases and J by 5 bases, with 13 bases between them. The CDR3 nucleotides are TGTGCCAGCAGCTTGGGAGTTTCTTTTGAGACCCAGTACTTC. Encoded protein: CASSLGVSFETQYF.

This clonotype was observed many times. The V call is TRBV7-2, the J call TRBJ1-5, with D unclear. CDR1 and CDR2 (germline): SGHTA, FQGNSA. The CDR3 is made up of 12 amino acids. V was trimmed by 2 bases and J by 5 bases, leaving 4 bases between them. In DNA, the CDR3 is TGTGCCAGCAGCTTACGGTATCAGCCCCAGCATTTT. This encodes CASSLRYQPQHF.

This clonotype was picked up a small number of times. The chain combines TRBV18 with TRBJ2-2; no clear D. V lost 3 bases and J 1 base, leaving 9 bases between the germline ends. Germline CDR1 and CDR2: KGHSH and LQKENI. The CDR3 covers 15 residues. CDR3 protein: CASSPYQENTGELFF. DNA of the CDR3: TGTGCCAGCTCACCCTATCAGGAGAACACCGGGGAGCTGTTTTTT.

This chain links TRBV20-1 with TRBJ2-7; 15 nucleotides agree with TRBD2. J lost 4 bases, V lost 6 bases, and 13 bases had no gene match. This CDR3 is built from 17 residues. Germline CDR1 and CDR2: DFQATT and SNEGSKA (reference sequence). The CDR3 DNA follows: TGCAGTGCCCCCGGACTAGCGGGAGGGCCTAGAGTTTACGAGCAGTACTTC. Translation gives CSAPGLAGGPRVYEQYF.

This clonotype was seen repeatedly, ten times or more. The chain has TRBV19 and TRBJ1-5; D might be TRBD1 (6 bases). V was shortened by 2 bases and J by 5 bases, with 13 bases between the two germline ends. The length of the CDR3 is 15 residues. Germline values: CDR1 LNHDA, CDR2 SQIVND (reference sequence). As DNA, the CDR3 is TGTGCCAGTAGTATAAAGGGGGGTGGCGATCAGCCCCAGCATTTT. Its protein is CASSIKGGGDQPQHF.

This clonotype was seen ten or more times. The J gene is TRBJ2-2, the V gene TRBV7-8; D not resolved. The CDR3 covers 14 residues. Per germline, CDR1 SGHVS and CDR2 FQNEAQ. The V gene lost 5 bases and the J gene lost 3 bases, with 10 bases spanning the gap. DNA for the CDR3: TGTGCCAGCAGCGTCCGTTCTCACACCGGGGAGCTGTTTTTT. Protein: CASSVRSHTGELFF.

In this sample, this clonotype turned up many times. This rearrangement joins TRBV4-1 to TRBJ2-7, with TRBD2 matching 7 bases. The V gene's germline CDR1 is MGHRA and CDR2 YSYEKL. The CDR3 covers 17 residues. V shed 0 bases, J shed 0 bases, and the junction held 8 bases outside the gene matches. The CDR3, as DNA: TGCGCCAGCAGCCAAGACAAAGGGCGCGGGAGCTCCTACGAGCAGTACTTC. Translating it yields CASSQDKGRGSSYEQYF.

This clonotype was recorded at least ten times. The chain links TRBV7-9 to TRBJ2-7; D tentatively reads TRBD1 or TRBD2 (5 bases each). V lost 4 bases to trimming and J lost 7 bases, with 17 bases between them. Germline-derived CDR1 and CDR2 are SEHNR and FQNEAQ (reference sequence). The CDR3 consists of 14 residues. CDR3 nucleotides: TGTGCCAGCAGCTCCCGGGACGCCCCGGGTGAGCAGTACTTC. This sequence encodes CASSSRDAPGEQYF.

The chain joins TRBV7-2 to TRBJ1-5; D not resolved. CDR3 size: 13 residues. V gave up 0 bases and J gave up 8 bases, with 8 bases separating them. Germline loops: CDR1 SGHTA, CDR2 FQGNSA. The CDR3 sequence: CASSLAGMKPQHF. The CDR3, as DNA: TGTGCCAGCAGCTTAGCAGGGATGAAGCCCCAGCATTTT.

This clonotype was seen only once. V usage is TRBV10-2 and J usage is TRBJ1-4; D perhaps matches TRBD1 (6 bases). V lost 6 bases and J 4 bases, leaving 15 bases between the germline ends. The germline V gene encodes CDR1 WSHSY and CDR2 SAAADI. The CDR3 is made up of 15 amino acids. The DNA for the CDR3 is TGCGCCAGCAGCTGGGACACCTATGGTAATGAAAAACTGTTTTTT. This gives the protein CASSWDTYGNEKLFF.

The V and J genes are TRBV7-6 and TRBJ1-2; TRBD1 is a possible D gene (6 bases). V was clipped by 5 bases and J by 6 bases, with 22 bases between them. Looked up from germline, CDR1 is SGHVS and CDR2 is FNYEAQ. CDR3 length: 16 amino acids. As DNA, the CDR3 is TGTGCCAGCAGCCCCCCCGGGGCAGGGGTGGAGAATGGCTACACCTTC. This translates into CASSPPGAGVENGYTF.

This clonotype was seen at least ten times. The chain links TRBV7-2 to TRBJ1-2; D gene unclear. This CDR3 contains 14 residues. Germline assignment: CDR1 SGHTA and CDR2 FQGNSA. V was shortened by 5 bases and J by 4 bases, with 14 bases between the two germline ends. This CDR3 reads CASSHGGTLYGYTF. For the CDR3, the DNA is TGTGCCAGCAGCCACGGCGGCACTCTCTATGGCTACACCTTC.

This clonotype appeared many times. This rearrangement joins TRBV7-9 to TRBJ1-1; no reliable D call. The ends were cut back, 3 bases at V and 1 base at J, with 6 bases in the middle. Germline V lookup: CDR1 SEHNR, CDR2 FQNEAQ (reference sequence). The CDR3 contains 13 residues. The CDR3 nucleotides are TGTGCCAGCAGCTTCGGGCCGAACACTGAAGCTTTCTTT. Its protein is CASSFGPNTEAFF.

This clonotype was counted between two and nine times. The chain carries TRBV7-9 and TRBJ1-2; no reliable D call. CDR1 is SEHNR and CDR2 is FQNEAQ in the germline V gene (reference sequence). This CDR3 is built from 14 residues. Trimming removed 6 bases from V and 6 bases from J, with 17 bases in between. CDR3 region: CASSFWPQPHGYTF. CDR3 DNA sequence: TGTGCCAGCAGTTTCTGGCCACAACCTCATGGCTACACCTTC. Full variable domain (missing parts from reference TRBV7-9 and TRBJ1-2): DTGVSQNPRHKITKRGQNVTFRCDPISEHNRLYWYRQTLGQGPEFLTYFQNEAQLEKSRLLSDRFSAERPKGSFSTLEIQRTEQGDSAMYLCASSFWPQPHGYTFGSGTRLTVV.

This clonotype has a single count. J is TRBJ2-5 and V is TRBV7-8, with TRBD2 identical over 10 bases. V lost 0 bases, J lost 5 bases, and 6 bases stayed unmatched. The germline V gene has CDR1 SGHVS and CDR2 FQNEAQ. The CDR3 has 16 residues. The CDR3 region is CASSLASSGRIETQYF. The CDR3 DNA reads as TGTGCCAGCAGCTTAGCATCTAGCGGGAGAATTGAGACCCAGTACTTC.

The count of this clonotype is one. The junction differs from germline at one of its ends, possibly a read error. The rearrangement uses TRBV7-6 and TRBJ2-7, with 8 bases fitting TRBD1. The CDR3 has 14 residues. The germline V gene has CDR1 SGHVS and CDR2 FNYEAQ. The CDR3 DNA reads as TGCGCCAGCAGCTCCCCGGACAGGGCCTACGAGCAGTACTTC. Translation gives CASSSPDRAYEQYF.

This chain uses TRBV2 with TRBJ2-7; D might be TRBD1 (5 bases). Trimming took 11 bases from V and 1 from J, leaving 12 bases between them. The CDR3 runs 12 residues. CDR1 SNHLY and CDR2 FYNNEI come from the germline V gene. The CDR3 DNA follows: TGTGCCTCACAGGATTCATCCTACGAGCAGTACTTC. Translation gives CASQDSSYEQYF.

The chain uses TRBV7-2 and TRBJ2-2; D unresolved. CDR1 is SGHTA and CDR2 is FQGNSA in the germline V gene. Trimming removed 5 bases at V and 0 bases at J, with 10 bases between. CDR3 length: 15 residues. The CDR3 coding sequence is TGTGCCAGCAGCCCGCTGGTTACGAACACCGGGGAGCTGTTTTTT. Residues: CASSPLVTNTGELFF.

This chain connects TRBV20-1 to TRBJ2-5, with TRBD1 matching over 7 bases. The DNA end lines up better with TRBJ2-7; the J call may be wrong. CDR1 is DFQATT, CDR2 SNEGSKA, per germline (reference sequence). The CDR3 covers 13 residues. The CDR3 sequence: CSARLGGSNEQYF. The DNA for the CDR3 is TGCAGTGCTAGATTAGGGGGCAGTAACGAGCAGTACTTC.

The chain recombines TRBV9 with TRBJ2-1, with TRBD2 matching 7 bases. The J segment lost 1 base and the V segment lost 3 bases, leaving 1 base of the junction unmatched. From germline, CDR1 is SGDLS and CDR2 YYNGEE. This CDR3 has 14 amino acids. Written as DNA, the CDR3 is TGTGCCAGCAGCGCTAGCGGTTCCTACAATGAGCAGTTCTTC. It specifies CASSASGSYNEQFF.